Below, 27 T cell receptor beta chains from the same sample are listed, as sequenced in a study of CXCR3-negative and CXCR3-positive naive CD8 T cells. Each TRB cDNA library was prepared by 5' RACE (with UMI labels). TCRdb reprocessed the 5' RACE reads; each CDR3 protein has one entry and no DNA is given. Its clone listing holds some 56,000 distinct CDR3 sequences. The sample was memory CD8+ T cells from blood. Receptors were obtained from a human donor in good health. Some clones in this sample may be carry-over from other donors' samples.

CDR3 amino acids: CASYPPGGELFF. The chain couples TRBV7-2 to TRBJ2-2; TCRdb reports TRBD1, a call that lacks DNA to check it against. The CDR3 totals 12 residues. The germline CDR1 and CDR2 sequences are SGHTA and FQGNSA.

The CDR3 reads CASSLSEGASTDTQYF. The V gene is TRBV5-1, the J gene TRBJ2-3. The CDR3 runs to 16 residues. CDR1 and CDR2 (germline): SGHRS, YFSETQ.

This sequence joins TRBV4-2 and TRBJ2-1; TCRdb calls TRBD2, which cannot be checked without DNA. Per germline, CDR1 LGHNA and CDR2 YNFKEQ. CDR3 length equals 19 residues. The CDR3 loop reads CASSQPTSGSGQTYNEQFF.

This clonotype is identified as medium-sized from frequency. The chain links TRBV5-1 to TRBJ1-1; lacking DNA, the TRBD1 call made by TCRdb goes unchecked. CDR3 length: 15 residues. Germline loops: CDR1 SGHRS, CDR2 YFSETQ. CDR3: CASSEEGTVFTEAFF. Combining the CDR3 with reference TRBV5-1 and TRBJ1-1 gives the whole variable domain KAGVTQTPRYLIKTRGQQVTLSCSPISGHRSVSWYQQTPGQGLQFLFEYFSETQRNKGNFPGRFSGRQFSNSRSEMNVSTLELGDSALYLCASSEEGTVFTEAFFGQGTRLTVV.

CDR3 in amino acids: CASKLRSNEKLFF. The chain combines TRBV6-2 or TRBV6-3 with TRBJ1-4. Germline V gene lookup returns CDR1 MNHEY and CDR2 SVGEGT. This CDR3 contains 13 residues.

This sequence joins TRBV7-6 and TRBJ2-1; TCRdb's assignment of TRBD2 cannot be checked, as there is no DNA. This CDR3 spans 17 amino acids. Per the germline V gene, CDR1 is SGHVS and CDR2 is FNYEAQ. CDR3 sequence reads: CASSPVGEGGPHNEQFF.

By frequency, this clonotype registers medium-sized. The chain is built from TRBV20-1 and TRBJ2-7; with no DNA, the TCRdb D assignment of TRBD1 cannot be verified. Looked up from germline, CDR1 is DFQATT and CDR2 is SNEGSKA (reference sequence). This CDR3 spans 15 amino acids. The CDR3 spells CSARDARQDYYEQYF.

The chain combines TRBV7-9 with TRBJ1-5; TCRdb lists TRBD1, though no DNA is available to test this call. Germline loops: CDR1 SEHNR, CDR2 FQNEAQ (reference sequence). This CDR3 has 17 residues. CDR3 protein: CASSRTDINPKNQPQHF.

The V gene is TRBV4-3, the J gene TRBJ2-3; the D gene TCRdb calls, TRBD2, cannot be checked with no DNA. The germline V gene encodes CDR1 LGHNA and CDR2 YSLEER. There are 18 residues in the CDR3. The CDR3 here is CASSQDSSGRSSTDTQYF.

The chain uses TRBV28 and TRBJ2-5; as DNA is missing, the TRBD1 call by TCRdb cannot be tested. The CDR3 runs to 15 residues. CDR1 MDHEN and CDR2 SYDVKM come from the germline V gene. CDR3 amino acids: CASSFYRLDQETQYF. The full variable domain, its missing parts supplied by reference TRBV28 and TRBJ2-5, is DVKVTQSSRYLVKRTGEKVFLECVQDMDHENMFWYRQDPGLGLRLIYFSYDVKMKEKGDIPEGYSVSREKKERFSLILESASTNQTSMYLCASSFYRLDQETQYFGPGTRLLVL.

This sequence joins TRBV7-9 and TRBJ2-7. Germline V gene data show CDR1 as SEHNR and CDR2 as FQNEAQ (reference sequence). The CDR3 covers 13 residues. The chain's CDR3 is CASSTPSSYEQYF.

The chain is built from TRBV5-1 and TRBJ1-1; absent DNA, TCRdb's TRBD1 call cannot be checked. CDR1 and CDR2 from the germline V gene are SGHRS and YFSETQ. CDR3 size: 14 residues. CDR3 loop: CASSFEGMNTEAFF.

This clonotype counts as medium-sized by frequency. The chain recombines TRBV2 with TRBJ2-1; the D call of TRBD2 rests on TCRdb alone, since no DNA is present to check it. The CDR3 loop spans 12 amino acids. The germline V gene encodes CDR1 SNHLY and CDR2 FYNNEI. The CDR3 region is CASEREANEQFF.

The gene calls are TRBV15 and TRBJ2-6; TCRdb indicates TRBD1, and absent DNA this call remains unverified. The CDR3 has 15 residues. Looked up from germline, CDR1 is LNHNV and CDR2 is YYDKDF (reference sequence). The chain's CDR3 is CATSRVQGGANVLTF.

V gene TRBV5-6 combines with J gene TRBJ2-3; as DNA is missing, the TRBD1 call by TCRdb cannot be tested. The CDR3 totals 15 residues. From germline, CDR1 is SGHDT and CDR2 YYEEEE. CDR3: CASSFGTGGLDTQYF.

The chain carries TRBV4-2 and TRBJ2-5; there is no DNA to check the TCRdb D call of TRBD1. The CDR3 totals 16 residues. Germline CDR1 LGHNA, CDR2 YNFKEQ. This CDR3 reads CASSQVRTQGPETQYF.

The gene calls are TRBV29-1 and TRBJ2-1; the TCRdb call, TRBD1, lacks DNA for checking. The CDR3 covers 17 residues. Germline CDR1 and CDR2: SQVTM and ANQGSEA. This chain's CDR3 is CSGTILGPTNSYNEQFF.

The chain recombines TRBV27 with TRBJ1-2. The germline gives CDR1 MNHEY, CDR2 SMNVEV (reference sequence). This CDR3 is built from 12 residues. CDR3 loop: CASSSNTVGYTF.

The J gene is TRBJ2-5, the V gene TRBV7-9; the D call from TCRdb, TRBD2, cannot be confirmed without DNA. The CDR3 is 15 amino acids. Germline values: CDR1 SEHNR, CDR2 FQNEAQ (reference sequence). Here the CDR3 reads CASSGLAGVQETQYF.

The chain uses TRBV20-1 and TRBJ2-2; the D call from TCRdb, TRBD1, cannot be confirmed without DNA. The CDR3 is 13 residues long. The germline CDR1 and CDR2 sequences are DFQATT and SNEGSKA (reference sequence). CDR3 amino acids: CSGGQVNTGELFF.

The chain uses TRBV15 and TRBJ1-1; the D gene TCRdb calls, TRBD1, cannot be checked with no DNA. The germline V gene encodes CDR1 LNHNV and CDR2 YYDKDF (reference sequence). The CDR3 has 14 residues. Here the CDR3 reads CATSLKQRGTEAFF.

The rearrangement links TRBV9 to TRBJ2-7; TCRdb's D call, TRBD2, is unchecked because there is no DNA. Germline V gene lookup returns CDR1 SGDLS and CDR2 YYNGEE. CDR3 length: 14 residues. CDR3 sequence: CASSGGREPYEQYF.

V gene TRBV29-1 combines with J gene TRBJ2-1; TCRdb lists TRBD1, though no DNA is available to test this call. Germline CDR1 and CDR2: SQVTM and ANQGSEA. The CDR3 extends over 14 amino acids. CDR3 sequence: CSVASPGVKDEQFF.

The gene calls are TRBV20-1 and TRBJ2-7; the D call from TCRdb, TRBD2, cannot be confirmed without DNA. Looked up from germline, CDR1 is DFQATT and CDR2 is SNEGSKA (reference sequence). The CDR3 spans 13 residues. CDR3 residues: CSARPSGSYEQYF.

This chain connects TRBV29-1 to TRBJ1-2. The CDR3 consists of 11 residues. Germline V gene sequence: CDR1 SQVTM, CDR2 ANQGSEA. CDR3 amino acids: CSVEGDYGYTF.

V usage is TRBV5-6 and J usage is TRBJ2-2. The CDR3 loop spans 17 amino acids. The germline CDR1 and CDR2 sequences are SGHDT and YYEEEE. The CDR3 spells CASSLGILEVVTGELFF.

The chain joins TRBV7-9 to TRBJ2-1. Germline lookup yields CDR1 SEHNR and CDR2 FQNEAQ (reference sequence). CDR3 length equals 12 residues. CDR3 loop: CASSSTVYEQFF.